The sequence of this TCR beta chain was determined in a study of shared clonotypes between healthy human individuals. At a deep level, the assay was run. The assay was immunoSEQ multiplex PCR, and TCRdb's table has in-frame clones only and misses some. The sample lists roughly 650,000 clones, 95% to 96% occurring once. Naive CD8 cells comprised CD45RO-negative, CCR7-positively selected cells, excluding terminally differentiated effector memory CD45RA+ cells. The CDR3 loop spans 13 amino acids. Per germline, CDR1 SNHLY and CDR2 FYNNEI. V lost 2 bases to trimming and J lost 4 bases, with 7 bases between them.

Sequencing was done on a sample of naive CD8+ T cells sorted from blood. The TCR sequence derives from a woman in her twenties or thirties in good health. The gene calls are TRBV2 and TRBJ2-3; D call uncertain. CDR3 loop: CASSESPSDTQYF. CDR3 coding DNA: TGTGCCAGCAGTGAATCCCCCTCAGATACGCAGTATTTT. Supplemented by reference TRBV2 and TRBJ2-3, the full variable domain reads EPEVTQTPSHQVTQMGQEVILRCVPISNHLYFYWYRQILGQKVEFLVSFYNNEISEKSEIFDDQFSVERPDGSNFTLKIRSTKLEDSAMYFCASSESPSDTQYFGPGTRLTVL.